The clone carrying this T cell receptor (beta chain) was picked up one time. Antigen: not known. The record originates from a study of CD8+ T cells in alopecia areata. Study-wide context: Oral tofacitinib, 5 to 10 mg twice daily, was given in an open-label trial. Study observations and caveats: The link between baseline CD8+ expansion and response remains uncertain with one nonresponder. On tofacitinib, scalp clonality and expanded CD8+ clones among top 100 fell significantly.

Regarding treatment: oral pan-JAK inhibitor, 5-10 mg twice daily. Per germline, CDR1 MGHDK and CDR2 SYGVNS. Between the trimmed V and J ends, which lost 3 bases and 4 bases, there was a span of 12 bases. This CDR3 contains 14 residues. Following RNA extraction, reverse transcription yielded cDNA that acted as the sequencing template. Here immunoSEQ multiplex PCR was the method, and the copy in TCRdb shows in-frame clones only, minus some. The sample includes 190,000 or so clones, approximately 56% of them seen just once. The source material was CD4+ T cells sorted from blood, sampled at week 4, from a patient treated with tofacitinib. The rearrangement uses TRBV25-1 and TRBJ1-2; D is undetermined. This receptor was identified in a human donor with alopecia areata. Here the CDR3 DNA reads TGTGCCAGCAGTGATCTTGTACAGACCTATGGCTACACCTTC. Translated, it gives CASSDLVQTYGYTF.